Included here is one T cell receptor beta chain sequence, with context. Primers included in the PCR were 60 Vbeta and 13 Jbeta primers. TCRdb's table, derived via immunoSEQ multiplex PCR, lists solely in-frame clones and lacks some. Seen in this sample are roughly 220,000 clones; the ten most common clones hold over 0.95%. J lost 8 bases, V lost 4 bases, and 16 bases had no gene match. The CDR3 loop spans 16 amino acids. Germline lookup yields CDR1 SGHDT and CDR2 YYEEEE. This sample is drawn from a study of cytomegalovirus exposure and HLA in healthy donors. This rearrangement joins TRBV5-6 to TRBJ1-2, with 8 bases matching TRBD1. The receptor's source is a girl aged 2 to 9 in good health and CMV-seropositive. The material sequenced was PBMCs. The CDR3 DNA reads TGTGCCAGCAGCGTCGGACAGGGCACCTCTATGAGAGGCTACACCTTC. Translation: CASSVGQGTSMRGYTF.